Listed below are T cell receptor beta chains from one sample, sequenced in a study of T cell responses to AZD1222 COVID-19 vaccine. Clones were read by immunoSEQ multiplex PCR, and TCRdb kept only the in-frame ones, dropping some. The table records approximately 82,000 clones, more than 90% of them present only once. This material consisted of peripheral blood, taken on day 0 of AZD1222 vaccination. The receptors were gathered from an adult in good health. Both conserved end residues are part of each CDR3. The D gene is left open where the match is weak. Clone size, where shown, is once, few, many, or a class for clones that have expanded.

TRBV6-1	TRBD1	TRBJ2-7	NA	TGTGCCAGCAGTGAACCAGGCGAGGGGGCTACCTACGAGCAGTACTTC	CASSEPGEGATYEQYF
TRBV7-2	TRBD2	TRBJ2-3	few	TGTGCCAGCAGCTTAGGGGTAGCGGGGAGCACAGATACGCAGTATTTT	CASSLGVAGSTDTQYF
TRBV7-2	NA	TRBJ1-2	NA	TGTGCCAGCAGCTTAGGGGACTATGGCTACACCTTC	CASSLGDYGYTF
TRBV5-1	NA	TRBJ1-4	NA	TGCGCCAGCAGCTTGGCCGCAACTAATGAAAAACTGTTTTTT	CASSLAATNEKLFF
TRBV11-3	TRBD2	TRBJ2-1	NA	TGTGCCAGCAGCCCCTCGACTAGCGGGGGCTCTGAGCAGTTCTTC	CASSPSTSGGSEQFF
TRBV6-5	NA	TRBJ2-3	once	TGTGCCAGCAGTTACATGGCTAGCGCGAGCACAGATACGCAGTATTTT	CASSYMASASTDTQYF
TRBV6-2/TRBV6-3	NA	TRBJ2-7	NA	TGTGCCAGCAGCGAGACTAGATACGAGCAGTACTTC	CASSETRYEQYF
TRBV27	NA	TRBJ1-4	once	TGTGCCAGCAGTCCCGTACAGATAGGGCTGGGAAAACTGTTTTTT	CASSPVQIGLGKLFF
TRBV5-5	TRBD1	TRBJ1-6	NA	TGTGCCAGCAGCTCAAGACAGGGGGTAAATTCACCCCTCCACTTT	CASSSRQGVNSPLHF
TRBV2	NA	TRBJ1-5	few	TGTGCCAGCAGTATAAGGGTTAGCAATCAGCCCCAGCATTTT	CASSIRVSNQPQHF
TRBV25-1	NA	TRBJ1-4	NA	TGTGCCAGCAGTCCGGGACGTTCCTTTGAACTGTTTTTT	CASSPGRSFELFF